The next 17 T cell receptor beta chains were all read from a single sample in a study of OX40 agonist ivuxolimab in advanced cancers. Clones were read by immunoSEQ multiplex PCR, and TCRdb kept only the in-frame ones, dropping some. Of some 77,000 clones listed, around 93% are singletons. The source was CD4+ or CD8+ T cells sorted from blood, collected in a trial of the OX40 agonist ivuxolimab. The receptors originated from an adult with an advanced solid tumor such as melanoma, head and neck, liver or kidney cancer.

V usage is TRBV6-1 and J usage is TRBJ2-1; 7 bases are a match to TRBD1. CDR3 length equals 13 residues. V dropped 4 bases and J dropped 5; count of bases not matched to a gene: 2. Germline CDR1 MNHNS, CDR2 SASEGT. CDR3 DNA: TGTGCCAGCAGTGTAACAGGGGACAATGAGCAGTTCTTC. Amino acid sequence: CASSVTGDNEQFF.

V is TRBV9 and J is TRBJ2-3; D might be TRBD2 (5 bases). This CDR3 region has 15 residues. V was cut by 3 bases and J by 5 bases, with 16 bases left in between. Germline V CDR1 and CDR2: SGDLS, YYNGEE. The CDR3 sequence: CASSGMGVAGDTQYF. CDR3 bases: TGTGCCAGCAGCGGTATGGGAGTAGCCGGAGATACGCAGTATTTT.

The chain recombines TRBV4-1 with TRBJ2-2, with D perhaps TRBD2 (6 bases). Trimming left V 8 bases short and J 7 bases short, with 8 bases between. The CDR3 loop spans 11 amino acids. Per the germline V gene, CDR1 is MGHRA and CDR2 is YSYEKL. The chain's CDR3 is CASAGYGELFF. CDR3 DNA sequence: TGCGCCAGCGCGGGATACGGGGAGCTGTTTTTT.

This sequence joins TRBV5-4 and TRBJ2-7; 7 nucleotides line up with TRBD2. V dropped 4 bases and J dropped 2; count of bases not matched to a gene: 6. The CDR3 sequence is 14 residues long. Germline V gives CDR1 SGHNT, CDR2 YYREEE (reference sequence). CDR3 loop: CASSNGGNPYEQYF. The DNA for the CDR3 is TGTGCCAGCAGCAACGGGGGGAATCCCTACGAGCAGTACTTC.

The V gene is TRBV7-8, the J gene TRBJ2-7; weak D call: TRBD2 (6 bases). V gave up 5 bases and J gave up 12 bases, with 20 bases separating them. The CDR3 contains 13 residues. The V gene's germline CDR1 is SGHVS and CDR2 FQNEAQ. The CDR3 bases are TGTGCCAGCAGCCCCAGTACGGACGGGAGTGGGTACTTC. Protein: CASSPSTDGSGYF.

The chain couples TRBV18 to TRBJ2-7; maybe TRBD1 (6 bases). Germline CDR1 and CDR2: KGHSH and LQKENI. The length of the CDR3 is 14 residues. V lost 6 bases to trimming and J lost 5 bases, with 17 bases between them. The CDR3 nucleotides are TGTGCCAGCTCGCAACTGCAGGGGTTCGACGAGCAGTACTTC. Encoded protein: CASSQLQGFDEQYF.

The chain uses TRBV6-1 and TRBJ2-1, with TRBD2 matching 14 bases. V lost 1 base and J lost 5; bases outside the gene matches: 10. The CDR3 totals 19 residues. Germline V CDR1 and CDR2: MNHNS, SASEGT. The chain's CDR3 is CASSEVVRGLAGVNNEQFF. The DNA for the CDR3 is TGTGCCAGCAGTGAAGTCGTGAGGGGACTAGCGGGAGTTAACAATGAGCAGTTCTTC.

This clone came up once. The gene calls are TRBV5-1 and TRBJ2-6; possible D gene TRBD1, 5 bases. The CDR3 totals 16 residues. Germline values: CDR1 SGHRS, CDR2 YFSETQ. V was cut by 0 bases and J by 0 bases, with 7 bases left in between. In DNA form, the CDR3 reads TGCGCCAGCAGCTTGGCTGACAGCTCTGGGGCCAACGTCCTGACTTTC. Its translation is CASSLADSSGANVLTF.

V is TRBV27 and J is TRBJ2-5, with TRBD2 matching 10 bases. CDR3 length: 18 amino acids. From germline, CDR1 is MNHEY and CDR2 SMNVEV (reference sequence). J gave up 2 bases and V 8 bases, and 17 bases lay outside the gene matches. CDR3 residues: CASRRASGSEFRQETQYF. The DNA of the CDR3 is TGTGCCAGCCGGAGGGCTAGCGGGAGCGAGTTCAGGCAAGAGACCCAGTACTTC.

The V gene is TRBV28, the J gene TRBJ1-4, with a tentative D call TRBD1 (6 bases). Germline CDR1 is MDHEN and CDR2 is SYDVKM. CDR3 size: 14 residues. V was pared by 2 bases and J by 5 bases, with 9 bases between. This CDR3 is CASSLRGPNEKLFF. The CDR3 coding sequence is TGTGCCAGCAGTTTACGGGGGCCCAATGAAAAACTGTTTTTT.

The chain joins TRBV7-2 to TRBJ1-4, with D unresolved. Germline V lookup: CDR1 SGHTA, CDR2 FQGNSA. The CDR3 loop spans 14 amino acids. V lost 2 bases to trimming and J lost 4 bases, with 8 bases between them. CDR3 sequence: CASSLSAVNEKLFF. The CDR3, as DNA: TGTGCCAGCAGCTTATCGGCAGTTAATGAAAAACTGTTTTTT. Full variable domain (remainder filled in from reference TRBV7-2 and TRBJ1-4): GAGVSQSPSNKVTEKGKDVELRCDPISGHTALYWYRQSLGQGLEFLIYFQGNSAPDKSGLPSDRFSAERTGGSVSTLTIQRTQQEDSAVYLCASSLSAVNEKLFFGSGTQLSVL.

This chain links TRBV19 with TRBJ1-1, with D maybe TRBD1 (5 bases). Per the germline V gene, CDR1 is LNHDA and CDR2 is SQIVND (reference sequence). The V end was cut by 4 bases, the J end by 4 bases, with 19 bases between. The CDR3 spans 16 residues. CDR3 DNA: TGTGCCAGTAGTAACGGCAGGGAAACGGTCTTCACTGAAGCTTTCTTT. Protein product: CASSNGRETVFTEAFF.

J is TRBJ2-2 and V is TRBV28; no definite D call. This CDR3 is 15 amino acids long. Germline CDR1 is MDHEN and CDR2 is SYDVKM. The V and J ends lost 3 bases and 5 bases respectively, with 13 bases between them. The CDR3 DNA follows: TGTGCCAGCAGTTTGGCCGGGTTCAGAACCGGGGAGCTGTTTTTT. It codes for CASSLAGFRTGELFF.

The chain recombines TRBV10-3 with TRBJ1-4, with no clear D. Germline CDR1 ENHRY, CDR2 SYGVKD. The V end was cut by 2 bases, the J end by 4 bases, with 8 bases between. This CDR3 is 14 amino acids long. CDR3 bases: TGTGCCATCAGTGAGGGGGAGAGTAATGAAAAACTGTTTTTT. Translated, it gives CAISEGESNEKLFF.

The chain uses TRBV18 and TRBJ1-1; no clear D gene. The germline V gene has CDR1 KGHSH and CDR2 LQKENI. V was clipped by 1 base and J by 0 bases, with 6 bases between them. The CDR3 spans 14 residues. CDR3 DNA sequence: TGTGCCAGCTCACCACTAGACCTGAACACTGAAGCTTTCTTT. Protein sequence: CASSPLDLNTEAFF.

The chain uses TRBV6-1 and TRBJ1-4; D unresolved. V was shortened by 11 bases and J by 3 bases, with 10 bases between the two germline ends. Germline V gene data show CDR1 as MNHNS and CDR2 as SASEGT. CDR3 size: 12 residues. CDR3 bases: TGTGCCGCAGGAAGATCTAATGAAAAACTGTTTTTT. Translating gives CAAGRSNEKLFF.

This clone was counted once. V and J are TRBV18 and TRBJ2-2, with TRBD2 identical over 11 bases. Germline CDR1 reads KGHSH; CDR2 reads LQKENI. The CDR3 totals 16 residues. V was clipped by 3 bases and J by 4 bases; unmatched bases: 4. The CDR3 bases are TGTGCCAGCTCACCGGTACTAGCGGGAGCCACCGGGGAGCTGTTTTTT. Protein: CASSPVLAGATGELFF.